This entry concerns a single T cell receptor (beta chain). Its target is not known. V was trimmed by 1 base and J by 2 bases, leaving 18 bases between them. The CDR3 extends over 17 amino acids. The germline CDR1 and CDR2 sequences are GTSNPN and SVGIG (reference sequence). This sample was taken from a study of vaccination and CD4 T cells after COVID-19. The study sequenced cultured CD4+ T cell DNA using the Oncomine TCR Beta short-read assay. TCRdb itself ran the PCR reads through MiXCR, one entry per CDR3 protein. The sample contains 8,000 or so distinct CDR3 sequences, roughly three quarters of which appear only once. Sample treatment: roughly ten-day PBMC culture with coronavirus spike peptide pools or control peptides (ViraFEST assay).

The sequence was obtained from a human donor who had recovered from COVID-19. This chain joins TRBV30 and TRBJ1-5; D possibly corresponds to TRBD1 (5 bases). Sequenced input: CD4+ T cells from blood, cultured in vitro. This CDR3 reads CAWSAGVGRGGNQPQHF. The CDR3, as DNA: TGTGCCTGGAGTGCCGGGGTCGGGAGGGGTGGCAATCAGCCCCAGCATTTT.